This TCR beta chain emerged from a study of vaccination effects on CD4 cells after COVID-19. About the research overall: Two-dose BNT162b2 or mRNA-1273 vaccination was given to participants.

Sequenced by immunoSEQ multiplex PCR; TCRdb stores in-frame clones only, minus some. This table holds fewer than 25,000 clones, about 70% found once. This clone was seen only a few times. What it binds is unknown. Germline V CDR1 and CDR2: SNHLY, FYNNEI. There are 14 residues in the CDR3. The V gene lost 1 base and the J gene lost 1 base, with 7 bases spanning the gap. Study-wide points: The study found that only 1 of 255 vaccine-induced clones from healthy vaccinees cross-reacted with common cold coronaviruses.

Antigen-specific CD4+ T cells were first expanded with viral peptide pools by the ViraFEST assay and only then sequenced. On approximately day 9 of culture, CD4+ T cells were separated out. Vaccinated recipients, who were negative for nucleocapsid antibodies, had no history of SARS-CoV-2 infection. Cultivation was performed at a few million PBMC per well with around 10 IU/ml IL-2 and roughly 9.9 ug/ml peptides added. The receptor comes from a human donor who received a COVID-19 vaccine. Sample: CD4+ T cells from PBMCs cultured with HCoV-NL63 spike peptides, taken before COVID-19 vaccination. The chain recombines TRBV2 with TRBJ2-5; no clear D gene. CDR3 in DNA: TGTGCCAGCAGTGAAGGCTACGGCCAAGAGACCCAGTACTTC. It is translated as CASSEGYGQETQYF.